Listed below are T cell receptor delta chains from one sample, sequenced in a study of gamma-delta T cells after stem cell transplantation. TCRdb made new clone calls on the RT-PCR reads using CATT. The sample records over 2,000 delta-chain clones, under 25% being singletons. The sample comprised gamma-delta T cells. These receptors came from a human donor. It is not recorded whose cells these are; they may come from a transplant donor. The CDR3 runs from the conserved cysteine through the conserved F or W. A D gene is named only where the DNA matches it firmly. The size field is filled for only some rows; it gives once, few, many or a size class.

clone_size	d_call	v_call	j_call	cdr3_aa	cdr3_nt
.	TRDD3	TRDV2	TRDJ3	CACDGPTDWGIPSSWDTRQMFF	TGTGCCTGTGACGGACCTACAGACTGGGGGATCCCTAGCTCCTGGGACACCCGACAGATGTTTTTC
large	TRDD3	TRDV2	TRDJ1	CACDNWGIRPDKLIF	TGTGCCTGTGACAACTGGGGGATACGACCCGATAAACTCATCTTT
.	.	TRDV1	TRDJ3	CALGECGTSSGGPAPWDTRQMFF	TGTGCTCTTGGGGAATGTGGGACTTCCTCCGGGGGACCGGCCCCCTGGGACACCCGACAGATGTTTTTC
large	TRDD3	TRAV29/DV5	TRDJ1	CAASPSARTGGYWGDKLIF	TGTGCAGCAAGCCCTTCGGCCCGTACTGGGGGATACTGGGGCGATAAACTCATCTTT
medium-sized	TRDD3	TRDV1	TRDJ3	CALGEGPFLLGAQRGSSWDTRQMFF	TGTGCTCTTGGGGAAGGTCCCTTTCTACTGGGGGCCCAGAGGGGCAGCTCCTGGGACACCCGACAGATGTTTTTC
few	.	TRDV3	TRDJ1	CASHVLRRGYGDKLIF	TGTGCCTCCCACGTCCTACGTAGGGGATATGGCGATAAACTCATCTTT
.	TRDD3	TRAV29/DV5	TRDJ1	CAATVPYWGIRKPIPSTDKLIF	TGTGCAGCAACGGTTCCTTACTGGGGGATACGTAAGCCTATACCTTCCACCGATAAACTCATCTTT
.	.	TRDV2	TRDJ3	CACDTVGIRVTLDTRQMFF	TGTGCCTGTGACACCGTGGGGATCCGGGTCACCTTGGACACCCGACAGATGTTTTTC
large	.	TRDV2	TRDJ1	CACDTRGGTDKLIF	TGTGCCTGTGACACGAGGGGGGGCACCGATAAACTCATCTTT
large	.	TRDV2	TRDJ3	CACDTVGALSWDTRQMFF	TGTGCCTGTGACACCGTGGGGGCCCTCTCCTGGGACACCCGACAGATGTTTTTC
.	.	TRDV2	TRDJ3	CACDLTGSSWDTRQMFF	TGTGCCTGTGACCTGACTGGGAGCTCCTGGGACACCCGACAGATGTTTTTC
.	TRDD3	TRAV29/DV5	TRDJ1	CAARFGGTYTDKLIF	TGTGCAGCAAGGTTTGGGGGAACATACACCGATAAACTCATCTTT
medium-sized	.	TRDV1	TRDJ2	CALGERYGGTPTGDPLTAHLFF	TGTGCTCTTGGGGAAAGGTACGGGGGGACACCAACCGGAGACCCTTTGACAGCACATCTCTTCTTT
few	.	TRDV3	TRDJ1	CAFALGLPPYWKPQYTDKLIF	TGTGCCTTTGCGCTTGGCCTTCCGCCGTACTGGAAACCCCAGTACACCGACAAACTCATCTTT
large	TRDD3	TRDV2	TRDJ1	CACDPILGDKGLIF	TGTGCCTGTGACCCGATACTGGGGGATAAGGGACTCATCTTT
medium-sized	.	TRDV1	TRDJ3	CALGELGAHRGTSSWDTRQMFF	TGTGCTCTTGGGGAACTCGGCGCCCACCGGGGGACGAGCTCCTGGGACACCCGACAGATGTTTTTC
few	.	TRDV1	TRDJ1	CALGELREGSTDKLIF	TGTGCTCTCGGGGAACTCCGAGAGGGATCAACCGATAAACTCATCTTT
few	.	TRDV1	TRDJ1	CALGEPRSPRINFGDKLIF	TGTGCTCTTGGGGAACCTCGTTCCCCTCGAATTAACTTCGGCGATAAACTCATCTTT
.	.	TRDV2	TRDJ3	CACDPALMRATHSFYTRQMFF	TGTGCCTGTGACCCTGCTCTAATGCGGGCCACACACTCCTTCTACACCCGACAGATGTTTTTC
few	.	TRDV2	TRDJ3	CACDLGSYWDTRQIFF	TGTGCCTGTGACTTGGGGAGCTACTGGGACACCCGCCAGATTTTTTTC
medium-sized	.	TRAV29/DV5	TRDJ1	CAALKYTDKLIF	TGTGCAGCCCTTAAGTACACCGATAAACTCATCTTT
few	TRDD3	TRAV29/DV5	TRDJ1	CAASCLRPYTGGYETDDKLIF	TGTGCAGCAAGCTGCCTCCGCCCTTATACTGGGGGATACGAAACTGACGATAAACTCATCTTT
.	TRDD3	TRDV2	TRDJ3	CACDRVLGALSWDTRQMFF	TGTGCCTGTGACCGGGTACTGGGGGCCCTCTCCTGGGACACCCGACAGATGTTTTTC
few	TRDD3	TRDV1	TRDJ1	CALGSDTGATGYTDKLIF	TGTGCTCTTGGGTCCGATACTGGGGCCACCGGGTACACCGATAAACTCATCTTT
few	TRDD3	TRDV2	TRDJ3	CACDSFLGDTSWDTRQMFF	TGTGCCTGTGACTCCTTCCTGGGGGATACCTCCTGGGACACCCGACAGATGTTTTTC
few	.	TRDV1	TRDJ1	CALGDVGAMRTDKLIF	TGTGCTCTTGGGGATGTCGGGGCCATGAGGACCGATAAACTCATCTTT